This T cell receptor (beta chain) came from a study of cytomegalovirus exposure and HLA in healthy donors. In the study overall: Genotyping showed roughly 86% of fewer than 500 donors falling in the Caucasian-associated ancestry cluster.

Note on this clone: The antigen is undetermined.

The PCR employed 60 Vbeta primers together with 13 Jbeta primers. The assay was immunoSEQ multiplex PCR, and TCRdb's table has in-frame clones only and misses some. The sample records 210,000 or so clones, about 74% being singletons. Overall study findings and caveats: Among donors in an Asian-associated ancestry cluster, a later analysis reportedly found fewer N-insertions than the roughly 700-donor mean.

Sequencing was performed on PBMCs. This TCR was sampled from a middle-aged man in good health and CMV-seronegative.

The CDR3 DNA is TGTGCCAGCAGCTTGGGGGGAGGATCCTACGAGCAGTACTTC. It is translated as CASSLGGGSYEQYF. The chain employs TRBV11-2 and TRBJ2-7; D is perhaps TRBD2 (6 bases). The CDR3 loop spans 14 amino acids. V dropped 3 bases and J dropped 1 base, with 10 bases sitting between them. CDR1 is SGHAT, CDR2 FQNNGV, per germline.